Sequencing of this TCR beta chain was carried out in a study of blood T cell repertoires in COVID-19. Whole-study context: Sites in the United States, Italy and Spain provided acute and convalescent COVID-19 samples.

Followed over time, Seattle patients had been enrolled while infection was active. A few counts support this clone. Original processing notes: Amplifying reference gene primers gave estimates of nucleated cell counts. Profiled with immunoSEQ multiplex PCR; TCRdb holds only in-frame clones, not every one. V, J and clone size are those of that table, while D and trimming were read from the DNA. This table has about 270,000 clones, around 85% appearing once. The CDR3 is 18 amino acids. Between the trimmed V and J ends, which lost 8 bases and 6 bases, there was a span of 29 bases. Germline V gives CDR1 SEHNR, CDR2 FQNEAQ (reference sequence).

Sequenced input: peripheral blood. The TCR originated in a woman aged 25-40 years with COVID-19, enrolled during active disease. This chain joins TRBV7-9 and TRBJ2-1; maybe TRBD2 (6 bases). CDR3 loop: CASGLKLTGTSEANEQFF. The DNA of the CDR3 is TGTGCCAGCGGTCTAAAACTAACCGGGACTTCAGAGGCCAATGAGCAGTTCTTC.